This T cell receptor beta chain was recovered during a study of technical replicates of blood from several donors. Only in-frame clones appear in the TCRdb table, and some are missing; sequencing was by immunoSEQ multiplex PCR. The data hold roughly 61,000 clones, with 95% to 98% observed a single time. The junction had 11 bases not matched to a gene; V was cut back by 7 bases and J by 7 bases. Germline V gene lookup returns CDR1 MRHNA and CDR2 SNTAGT. CDR3 length: 14 amino acids. This TCR was recovered from a human donor in good health. Sequencing input: T cells isolated from PBMCs. V gene TRBV6-4 combines with J gene TRBJ2-7; 9 bases are a match to TRBD2. CDR3 sequence: CASKITSGSGEQYF. CDR3 nucleotide sequence: TGTGCCAGCAAAATAACTAGCGGGTCGGGGGAGCAGTACTTC.